This T cell receptor beta chain was identified during a study of blood T cell repertoires in COVID-19. From germline, CDR1 is SGHNT and CDR2 YYREEE (reference sequence). The CDR3 is 16 residues long. J was trimmed by 0 bases and V by 4 bases; bases with no gene match: 8. Original processing methods: Amplification of reference gene primers provided the estimated nucleated cell counts. Clones were read by immunoSEQ multiplex PCR, and TCRdb kept only the in-frame ones, dropping some. The DNA gave D and trimming, while V, J and clone size come from that table. The sample records about 78,000 clones, about 88% being singletons.

The receptor comes from a man aged 70 or older with active or convalescent COVID-19. The sample comprised peripheral blood. The chain recombines TRBV5-4 with TRBJ2-3; 7 positions match TRBD2. The CDR3 nucleotides read TGTGCCAGCAGCAATGAAGCGGGGATTAGCACAGATACGCAGTATTTT. This sequence encodes CASSNEAGISTDTQYF.